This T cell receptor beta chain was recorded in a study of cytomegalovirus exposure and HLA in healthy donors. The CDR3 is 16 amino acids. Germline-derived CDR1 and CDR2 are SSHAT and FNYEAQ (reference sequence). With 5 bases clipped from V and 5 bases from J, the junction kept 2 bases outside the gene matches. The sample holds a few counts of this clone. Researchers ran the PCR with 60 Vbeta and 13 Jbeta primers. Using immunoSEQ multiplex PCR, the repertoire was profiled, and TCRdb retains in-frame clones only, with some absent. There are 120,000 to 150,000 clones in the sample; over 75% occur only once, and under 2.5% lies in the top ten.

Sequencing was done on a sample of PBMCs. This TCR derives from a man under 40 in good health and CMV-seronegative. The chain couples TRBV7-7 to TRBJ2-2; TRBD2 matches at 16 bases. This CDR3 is CASSTGLAGGTGELFF. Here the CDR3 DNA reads TGTGCCAGCAGCACGGGACTAGCGGGAGGGACCGGGGAGCTGTTTTTT.